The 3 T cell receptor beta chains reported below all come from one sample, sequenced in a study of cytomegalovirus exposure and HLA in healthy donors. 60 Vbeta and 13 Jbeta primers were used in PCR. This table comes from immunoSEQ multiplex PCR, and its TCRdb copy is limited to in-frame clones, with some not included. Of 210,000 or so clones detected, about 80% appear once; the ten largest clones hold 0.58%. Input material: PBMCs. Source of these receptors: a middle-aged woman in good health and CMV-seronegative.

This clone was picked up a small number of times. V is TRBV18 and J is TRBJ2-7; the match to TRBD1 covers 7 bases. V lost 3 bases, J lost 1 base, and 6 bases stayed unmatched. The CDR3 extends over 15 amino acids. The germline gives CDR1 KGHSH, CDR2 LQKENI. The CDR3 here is CASSPGTADSYEQYF. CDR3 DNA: TGTGCCAGCTCACCCGGGACAGCAGATTCCTACGAGCAGTACTTC.

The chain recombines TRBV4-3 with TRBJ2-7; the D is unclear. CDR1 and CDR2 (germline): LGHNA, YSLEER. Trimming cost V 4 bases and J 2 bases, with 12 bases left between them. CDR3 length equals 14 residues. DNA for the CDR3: TGCGCCAGCAGCCGTGATCACAACACCTACGAGCAGTACTTC. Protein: CASSRDHNTYEQYF.

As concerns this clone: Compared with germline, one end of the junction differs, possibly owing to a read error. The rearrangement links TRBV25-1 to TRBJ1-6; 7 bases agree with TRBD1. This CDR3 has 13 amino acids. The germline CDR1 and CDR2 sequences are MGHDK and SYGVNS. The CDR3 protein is CACSETGESPLHF. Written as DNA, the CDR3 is TGTGCCTGCAGTGAAACAGGGGAATCACCCCTCCACTTT. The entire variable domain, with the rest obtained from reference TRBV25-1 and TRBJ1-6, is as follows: EADIYQTPRYLVIGTGKKITLECSQTMGHDKMYWYQQDPGMELHLIHYSYGVNSTEKGDLSSESTVSRIRTEHFPLTLESARPSHTSQYLCACSETGESPLHFGNGTRLTVT.